This T cell receptor (beta chain) emerged from a study of T cells in Graves' hyperthyroidism and ophthalmopathy. This clonotype was counted only a few times. The V end lost 2 bases, the J end lost 4 bases, and 14 bases lay between the germline ends. Germline loops: CDR1 SQVTM, CDR2 ANQGSEA. CDR3 length equals 14 residues. RNA transcripts gave rise to amplified TCR beta CDR3 regions. The TCR CDR3 was amplified in a first-round RT-PCR using the HTBI primer set. TCRdb analysed the multiplex PCR reads with MiXCR anew, one entry per CDR3 protein. The table shows 530,000 or so distinct CDR3 sequences, with less than 25% occurring only once.

This clonotype was sampled from a woman younger than 45 with Graves' ophthalmopathy. Material for sequencing was blood. This sequence joins TRBV29-1 and TRBJ1-1, with D maybe TRBD1 (5 bases). The CDR3 reads CSVEFSGAATEAFF. The CDR3 DNA follows: TGCAGCGTTGAATTTTCTGGGGCTGCCACTGAAGCTTTCTTT.